The following is a TCR beta chain sequence with its context. Antigen: not known. Buffy coats that had been collected from healthy donors served as the PBMC source. These data originate in a study of human CD8 memory T cell subsets. The CDR3 is 11 residues long. Germline CDR1 and CDR2: SNHLY and FYNNEI. Scientists made TCR beta libraries using UMI-labeled 5' RACE. Reanalyzing the 5' RACE reads, TCRdb keeps one entry per CDR3 protein, without DNA. The record lists some 10,000 distinct CDR3 sequences, of which the ten most abundant hold about 8.7%. Study findings and constraints: Diversity, measured as normalized Shannon-Wiener diversity, was similarly high in stem-like memory and precursor exhausted T cells. Effector memory cells did not share this. Although both stem-like subsets shared clonotypes with effector memory cells, the stem-like memory and precursor exhausted T cell repertoires overlapped only minimally with each other. Chao1 estimates suggested stem-like memory T cells exceeded precursor exhausted T cells in diversity.

The origin of this receptor is a human donor in good health. The sequenced material came from CD8+ T cells from PBMCs. The J gene is TRBJ2-1, the V gene TRBV2. The CDR3 protein is CASTDYNEQFF. The full variable domain, in which reference TRBV2 and TRBJ2-1 provide the parts outside the CDR3, is EPEVTQTPSHQVTQMGQEVILRCVPISNHLYFYWYRQILGQKVEFLVSFYNNEISEKSEIFDDQFSVERPDGSNFTLKIRSTKLEDSAMYFCASTDYNEQFFGPGTRLTVL.